The 2 T cell receptor beta chains in this list originate from one sample, sequenced in a study of early T cells in non-severe SARS-CoV-2 infection. In TCRdb, the 5' RACE reads were re-called with MiXCR into one record per CDR3 protein. The repertoire holds about 31,000 distinct CDR3 sequences, with approximately 6% as singletons. Source material: whole blood. These receptor sequences come from an adult who was a healthcare worker with PCR-confirmed SARS-CoV-2 infection or an uninfected control (not recorded which).

This clonotype was seen a few times. The chain links TRBV27 to TRBJ2-1; 10 nucleotides agree with TRBD2. The CDR3 runs 15 residues. CDR1 MNHEY and CDR2 SMNVEV come from the germline V gene (reference sequence). Losses at the gene ends were 2 bases for V and 6 bases for J; bases not matched to a gene: 4. The CDR3 sequence is CASSLGLAGVNEQFF. The CDR3 DNA is TGTGCCAGCAGTTTAGGGCTAGCGGGAGTCAATGAGCAGTTCTTC.

In this sample, this clonotype turned up a few times. The chain combines TRBV11-2 with TRBJ2-3; maybe TRBD2 (5 bases). V was clipped by 8 bases and J by 0 bases, with 6 bases between them. This CDR3 has 12 amino acids. Germline-derived CDR1 and CDR2 are SGHAT and FQNNGV. CDR3 sequence (DNA): TGTGCCAGCGGCGGGAGCACAGATACGCAGTATTTT. It yields the protein CASGGSTDTQYF.